The 8 T cell receptor beta chains presented below share a single source sample, sequenced in a study of a mutant IDH1 vaccine in newly diagnosed glioma (dated by TCRdb to about 2021). Receptor libraries were prepared by the immunoSEQ multiplex PCR assay. Held by TCRdb, this immuneACCESS table contains in-frame sequences only and omits some clones. Under half of the omission traces to an unresolved V gene where checked; the cause of the rest is unknown. This sample has 35,000 to 40,000 clones in its table, and roughly 80% of those were observed once. Of the sample, about 9.1% is held by the ten largest clones. The time point label, read with the paper, signifies: baseline, week 1 (first vaccination visit). Read against the paper, the sample's treatment or condition label means: pre-vaccination baseline after standard-of-care therapy. The material was PBMCs, obtained from a glioma patient treated with radiotherapy, temozolomide or both. The receptors come from a man aged 40-49 years with glioma. Some clones in this sample may be carry-over from other donors' samples.

Points on this clone: Other nucleotide sequences in the sample specify the same CDR3. The chain is built from TRBV19 and TRBJ1-4; TRBD1 aligns across 7 bases. This CDR3 is 15 amino acids long. Trimming at V came to 4 bases and at J to 0 bases, leaving 2 bases not matched to a gene. Germline V lookup: CDR1 LNHDA, CDR2 SQIVND (reference sequence). CDR3 nucleotides: TGTGCCAGTAGTAGTGGGACAGCAACTAATGAAAAACTGTTTTTT. This gives the protein CASSSGTATNEKLFF. The full variable domain, rest sourced from reference TRBV19 and TRBJ1-4, is DGGITQSPKYLFRKEGQNVTLSCEQNLNHDAMYWYRQDPGQGLRLIYYSQIVNDFQKGDIAEGYSVSREKKESFPLTVTSAQKNPTAFYLCASSSGTATNEKLFFGSGTQLSVL.

This rearrangement joins TRBV2 to TRBJ1-1; TRBD1 agrees at 8 bases. Germline trimming cut 10 bases from V and 5 bases from J; bases unmatched to any gene: 9. Germline loops: CDR1 SNHLY, CDR2 FYNNEI. This CDR3 is 13 amino acids long. CDR3 bases: TGTGCCACCACACAGGGGGAAGGGACTGAAGCTTTCTTT. Its translation: CATTQGEGTEAFF.

CDR3 protein: CATLPGQGWGYTF. As DNA, the CDR3 is TGTGCCACTCTGCCGGGACAGGGCTGGGGCTACACCTTC. The V call is TRBV19, the J call TRBJ1-2, with 9 nucleotides matching TRBD1. V shed 10 bases, J shed 8 bases, and the junction held 11 bases outside the gene matches. Germline values: CDR1 LNHDA, CDR2 SQIVND (reference sequence). The CDR3 totals 13 residues. Based on the CDR3 plus reference TRBV19 and TRBJ1-2, the full variable domain is DGGITQSPKYLFRKEGQNVTLSCEQNLNHDAMYWYRQDPGQGLRLIYYSQIVNDFQKGDIAEGYSVSREKKESFPLTVTSAQKNPTAFYLCATLPGQGWGYTFGSGTRLTVV.

This clone was seen a few times. The chain couples TRBV6-6 to TRBJ2-2, with D maybe TRBD2 (6 bases). Germline lookup yields CDR1 MNHNY and CDR2 SVGAGI (reference sequence). This CDR3 is built from 15 residues. Deletions cut 0 bases from V and 6 bases from J, with 11 bases between. The CDR3 loop is CASSYSGGRAGELFF. CDR3 bases: TGTGCCAGCAGTTACTCGGGGGGACGGGCCGGGGAGCTGTTTTTT.

About this clone itself: The sample carries other DNA sequences with the same CDR3. The chain uses TRBV2 and TRBJ2-5; D ambiguous. Germline CDR1 and CDR2: SNHLY and FYNNEI. This CDR3 region has 12 residues. Trimming removed 1 base from V and 5 bases from J, with 5 bases in between. CDR3 sequence: CASSEGGETQYF. In DNA form, the CDR3 reads TGTGCCAGCAGTGAAGGTGGGGAGACCCAGTACTTC. Full variable domain (rest looked up from reference TRBV2 and TRBJ2-5): EPEVTQTPSHQVTQMGQEVILRCVPISNHLYFYWYRQILGQKVEFLVSFYNNEISEKSEIFDDQFSVERPDGSNFTLKIRSTKLEDSAMYFCASSEGGETQYFGPGTRLLVL.

This clone was found once. This chain links TRBV7-9 with TRBJ2-7; 8 bases are shared with TRBD2. CDR1 is SEHNR, CDR2 FQNEAQ, per germline (reference sequence). The CDR3 is 14 amino acids. Trimming removed 3 bases from V and 4 bases from J; junction bases left unmatched: 5. The CDR3 loop reads CASSFTSGPYEQYF. The CDR3 DNA follows: TGTGCCAGCAGCTTTACTAGCGGCCCATACGAGCAGTACTTC.

The chain is built from TRBV27 and TRBJ2-5, with D possibly TRBD2 on 6 matching bases. Per the germline V gene, CDR1 is MNHEY and CDR2 is SMNVEV (reference sequence). CDR3 length: 16 residues. The V end was cut by 1 base, the J end by 3 bases, with 15 bases between. The CDR3 nucleotides are TGTGCCAGCAGTTTATTCTCCCCCCGCGGGAAAGAGACCCAGTACTTC. This sequence encodes CASSLFSPRGKETQYF.

J is TRBJ1-2 and V is TRBV30; perhaps TRBD1 as D (6 bases). The CDR3 covers 12 residues. Per the germline V gene, CDR1 is GTSNPN and CDR2 is SVGIG (reference sequence). V lost 3 bases, J lost 8 bases, and 13 bases lay in between. The chain's CDR3 is CAWRELGAGYTF. As DNA, the CDR3 is TGTGCCTGGAGGGAGTTGGGGGCCGGCTACACCTTC.